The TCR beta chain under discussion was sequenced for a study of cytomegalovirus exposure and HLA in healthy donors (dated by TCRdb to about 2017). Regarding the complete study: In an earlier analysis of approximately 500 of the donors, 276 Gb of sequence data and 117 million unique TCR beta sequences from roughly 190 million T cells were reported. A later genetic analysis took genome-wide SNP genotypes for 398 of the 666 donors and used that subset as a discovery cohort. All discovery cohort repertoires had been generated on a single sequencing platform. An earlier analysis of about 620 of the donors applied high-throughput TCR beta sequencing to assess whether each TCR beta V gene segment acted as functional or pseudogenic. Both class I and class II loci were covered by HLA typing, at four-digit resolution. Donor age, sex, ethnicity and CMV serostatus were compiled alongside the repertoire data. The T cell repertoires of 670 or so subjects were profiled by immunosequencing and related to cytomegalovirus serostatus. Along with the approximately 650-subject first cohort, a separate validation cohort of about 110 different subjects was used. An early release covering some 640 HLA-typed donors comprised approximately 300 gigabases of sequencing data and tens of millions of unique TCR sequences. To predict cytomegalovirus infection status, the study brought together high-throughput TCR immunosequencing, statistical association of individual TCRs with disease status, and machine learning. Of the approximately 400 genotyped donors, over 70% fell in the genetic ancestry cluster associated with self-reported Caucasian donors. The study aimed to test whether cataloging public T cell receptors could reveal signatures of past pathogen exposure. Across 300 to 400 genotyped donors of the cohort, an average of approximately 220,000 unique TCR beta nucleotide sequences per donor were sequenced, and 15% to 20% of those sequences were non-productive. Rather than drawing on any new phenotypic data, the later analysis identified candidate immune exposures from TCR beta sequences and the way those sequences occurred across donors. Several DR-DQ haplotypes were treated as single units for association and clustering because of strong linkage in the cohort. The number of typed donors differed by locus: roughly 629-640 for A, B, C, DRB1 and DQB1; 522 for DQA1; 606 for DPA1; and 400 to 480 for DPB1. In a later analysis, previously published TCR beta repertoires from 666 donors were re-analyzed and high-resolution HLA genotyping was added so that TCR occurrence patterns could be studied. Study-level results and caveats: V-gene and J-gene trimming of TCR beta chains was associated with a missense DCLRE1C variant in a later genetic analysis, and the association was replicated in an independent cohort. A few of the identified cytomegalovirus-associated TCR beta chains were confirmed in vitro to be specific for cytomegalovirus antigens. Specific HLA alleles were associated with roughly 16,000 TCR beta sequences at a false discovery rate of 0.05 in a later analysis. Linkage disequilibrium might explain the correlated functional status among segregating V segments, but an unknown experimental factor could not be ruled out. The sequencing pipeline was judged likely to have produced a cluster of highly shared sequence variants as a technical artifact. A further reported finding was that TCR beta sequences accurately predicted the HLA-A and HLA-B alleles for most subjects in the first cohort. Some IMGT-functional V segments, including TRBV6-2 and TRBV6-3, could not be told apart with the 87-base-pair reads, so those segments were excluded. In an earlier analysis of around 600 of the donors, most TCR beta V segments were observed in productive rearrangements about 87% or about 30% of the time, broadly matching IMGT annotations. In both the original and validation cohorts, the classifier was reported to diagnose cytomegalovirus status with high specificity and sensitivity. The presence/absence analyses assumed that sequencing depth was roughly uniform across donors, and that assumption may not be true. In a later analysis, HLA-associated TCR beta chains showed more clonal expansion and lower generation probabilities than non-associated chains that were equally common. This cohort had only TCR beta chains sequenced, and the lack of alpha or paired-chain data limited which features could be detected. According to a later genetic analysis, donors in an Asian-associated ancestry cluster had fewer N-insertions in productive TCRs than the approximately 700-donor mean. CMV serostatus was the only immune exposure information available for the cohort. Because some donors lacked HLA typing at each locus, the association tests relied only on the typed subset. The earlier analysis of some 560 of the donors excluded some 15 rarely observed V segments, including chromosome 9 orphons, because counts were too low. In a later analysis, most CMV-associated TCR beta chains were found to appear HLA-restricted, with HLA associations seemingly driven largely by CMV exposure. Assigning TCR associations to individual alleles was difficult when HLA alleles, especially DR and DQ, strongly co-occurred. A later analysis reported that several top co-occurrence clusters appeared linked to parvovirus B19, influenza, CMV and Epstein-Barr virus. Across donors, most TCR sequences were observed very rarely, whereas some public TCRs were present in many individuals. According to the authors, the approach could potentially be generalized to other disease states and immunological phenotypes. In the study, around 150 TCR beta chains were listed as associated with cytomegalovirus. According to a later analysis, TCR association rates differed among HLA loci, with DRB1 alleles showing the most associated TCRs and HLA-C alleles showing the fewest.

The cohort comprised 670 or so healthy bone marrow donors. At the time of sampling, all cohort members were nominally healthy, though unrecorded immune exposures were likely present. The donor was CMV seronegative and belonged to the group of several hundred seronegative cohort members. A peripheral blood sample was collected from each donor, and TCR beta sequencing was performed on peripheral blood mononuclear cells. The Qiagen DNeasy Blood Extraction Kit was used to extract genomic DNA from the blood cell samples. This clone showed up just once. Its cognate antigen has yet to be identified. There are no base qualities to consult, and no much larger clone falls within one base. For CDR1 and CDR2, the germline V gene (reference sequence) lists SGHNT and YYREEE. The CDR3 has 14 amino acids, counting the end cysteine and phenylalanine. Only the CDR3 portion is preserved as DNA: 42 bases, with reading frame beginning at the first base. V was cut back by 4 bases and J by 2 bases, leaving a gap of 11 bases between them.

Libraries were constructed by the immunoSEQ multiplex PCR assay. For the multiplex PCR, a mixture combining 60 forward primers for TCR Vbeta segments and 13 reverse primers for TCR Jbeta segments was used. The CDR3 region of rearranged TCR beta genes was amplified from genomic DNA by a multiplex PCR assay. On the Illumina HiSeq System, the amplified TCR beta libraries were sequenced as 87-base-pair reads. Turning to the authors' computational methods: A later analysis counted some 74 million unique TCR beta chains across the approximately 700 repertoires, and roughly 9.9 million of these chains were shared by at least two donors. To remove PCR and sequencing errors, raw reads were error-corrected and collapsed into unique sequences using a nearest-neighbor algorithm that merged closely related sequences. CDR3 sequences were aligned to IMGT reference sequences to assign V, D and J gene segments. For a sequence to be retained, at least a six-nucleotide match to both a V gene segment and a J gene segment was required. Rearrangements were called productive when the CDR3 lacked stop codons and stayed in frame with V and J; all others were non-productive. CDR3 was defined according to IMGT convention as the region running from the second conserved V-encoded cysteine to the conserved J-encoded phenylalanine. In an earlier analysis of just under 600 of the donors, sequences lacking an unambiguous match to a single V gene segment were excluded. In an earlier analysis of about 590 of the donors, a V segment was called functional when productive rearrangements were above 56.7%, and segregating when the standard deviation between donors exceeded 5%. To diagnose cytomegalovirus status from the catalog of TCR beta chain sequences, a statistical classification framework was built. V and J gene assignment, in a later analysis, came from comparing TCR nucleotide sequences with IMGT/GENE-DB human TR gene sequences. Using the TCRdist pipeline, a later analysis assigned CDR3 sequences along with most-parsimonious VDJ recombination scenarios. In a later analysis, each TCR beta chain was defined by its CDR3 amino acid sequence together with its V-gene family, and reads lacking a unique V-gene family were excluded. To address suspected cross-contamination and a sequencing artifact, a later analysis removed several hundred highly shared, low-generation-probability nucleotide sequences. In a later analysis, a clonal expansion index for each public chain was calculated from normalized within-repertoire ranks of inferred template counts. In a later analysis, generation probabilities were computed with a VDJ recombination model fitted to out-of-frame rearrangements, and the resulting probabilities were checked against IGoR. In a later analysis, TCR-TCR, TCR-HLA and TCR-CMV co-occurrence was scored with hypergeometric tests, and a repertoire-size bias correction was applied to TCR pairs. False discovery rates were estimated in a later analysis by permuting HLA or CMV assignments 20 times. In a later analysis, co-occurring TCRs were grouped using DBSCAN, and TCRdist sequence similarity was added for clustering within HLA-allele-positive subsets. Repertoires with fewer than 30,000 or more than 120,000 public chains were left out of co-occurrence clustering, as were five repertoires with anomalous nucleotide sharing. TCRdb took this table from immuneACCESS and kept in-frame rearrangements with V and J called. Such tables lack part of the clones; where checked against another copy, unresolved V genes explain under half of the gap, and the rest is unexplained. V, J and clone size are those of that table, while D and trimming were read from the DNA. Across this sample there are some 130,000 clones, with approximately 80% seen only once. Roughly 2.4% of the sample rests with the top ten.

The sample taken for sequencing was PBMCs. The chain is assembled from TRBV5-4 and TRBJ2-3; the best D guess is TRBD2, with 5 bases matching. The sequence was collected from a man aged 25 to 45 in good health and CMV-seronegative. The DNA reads TGTGCCAGCAGCCAGACTACATCCACAGATACGCAGTATTTT. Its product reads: CASSQTTSTDTQYF.